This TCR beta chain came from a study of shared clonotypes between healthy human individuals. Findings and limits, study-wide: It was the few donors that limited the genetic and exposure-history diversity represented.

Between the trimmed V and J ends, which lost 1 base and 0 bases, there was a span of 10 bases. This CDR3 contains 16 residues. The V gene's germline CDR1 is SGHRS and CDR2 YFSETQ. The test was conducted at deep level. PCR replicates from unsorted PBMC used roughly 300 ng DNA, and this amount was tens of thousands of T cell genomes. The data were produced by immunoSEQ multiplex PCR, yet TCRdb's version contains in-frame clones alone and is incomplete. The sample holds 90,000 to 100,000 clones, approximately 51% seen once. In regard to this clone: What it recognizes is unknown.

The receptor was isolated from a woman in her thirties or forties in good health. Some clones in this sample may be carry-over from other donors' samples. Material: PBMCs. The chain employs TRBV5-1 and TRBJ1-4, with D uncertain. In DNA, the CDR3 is TGCGCCAGCAGCTTGATTGGCGGGGCAACTAATGAAAAACTGTTTTTT. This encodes CASSLIGGATNEKLFF.